This T cell receptor beta chain was sequenced in a study of blood T cells in healthy people across ages. Study observations and caveats: While age rose, TCR beta diversity per million T cells dropped in a roughly linear way.

This clonotype has a handful of counts. Its target is not known. Sample-barcoded 5' priming and a J-beta primer mix drove a second PCR of about 7 to 12 cycles. TCRdb reprocessed the 5' RACE reads via MiXCR and lists one record per CDR3 protein. The repertoire has about 1.5 million distinct CDR3 sequences, 42% of them found once; the top ten carry 4%. CDR3 length equals 14 residues. J gave up 10 bases and V 3 bases, and 8 bases lay outside the gene matches. Germline V gene data show CDR1 as SGHTA and CDR2 as FQGNSA. The receptor comes from a woman between 18 and 29 years old in good health. The V and J genes are TRBV7-2 and TRBJ2-1, with TRBD2 matching 8 bases. Sequenced material: blood. The CDR3 spells CASSFQSGRDEQFF. The CDR3 bases are TGTGCCAGCAGCTTTCAGAGCGGGAGAGACGAGCAGTTCTTC.